A single sample is the source of the 8 T cell receptor beta chains below, sequenced in a study of cytomegalovirus exposure and HLA in healthy donors. PCR was performed using 60 Vbeta and 13 Jbeta primers. Profiled with immunoSEQ multiplex PCR; TCRdb holds only in-frame clones, not every one. The sample has some 220,000 clones; approximately 82% are singletons. Sequenced: PBMCs. The receptors come from a woman aged 40 to 50 in good health and CMV-seronegative.

The chain carries TRBV27 and TRBJ2-7; tentative D call: TRBD1 (5 bases). Trimming removed 2 bases at V and 2 bases at J, with 10 bases between. CDR3 size: 14 residues. CDR1 and CDR2 from the germline V gene are MNHEY and SMNVEV (reference sequence). The CDR3 reads CASSLRAGPYEQYF. For the CDR3, the DNA is TGTGCCAGCAGTTTAAGGGCAGGGCCCTACGAGCAGTACTTC.

This clone was seen only once. The chain joins TRBV6-5 to TRBJ1-5, with TRBD1 matching 8 bases. With V trimmed by 6 bases and J by 6 bases, 7 bases remained unmatched. Germline V gene data show CDR1 as MNHEY and CDR2 as SVGAGI. CDR3 size: 14 residues. The CDR3 loop reads CASSGAGGLQPQHF. CDR3 nucleotides: TGTGCCAGCAGCGGGGCAGGGGGCCTTCAGCCCCAGCATTTT.

The chain carries TRBV6-1 and TRBJ1-4; D might be TRBD1 (5 bases). This CDR3 region has 14 residues. Germline V gene lookup returns CDR1 MNHNS and CDR2 SASEGT. Trimming took 7 bases from V and 11 from J, leaving 20 bases between them. The DNA of the CDR3 is TGTGCCAGCACCCCAGGGCTCCGAAGTAGTAAACTGTTTTTT. This codes for CASTPGLRSSKLFF.

This sequence joins TRBV15 and TRBJ2-1, with D possibly being TRBD2 (5 bases). The CDR3 contains 16 residues. The germline V and J ends were trimmed by 0 bases and 1 base, with 10 bases remaining between them. Germline V gene sequence: CDR1 LNHNV, CDR2 YYDKDF (reference sequence). In nucleotides, the CDR3 is TGTGCCACCAGCAGAGAAAAGGCGGGTTCCTACAATGAGCAGTTCTTC. Translated, it gives CATSREKAGSYNEQFF.

The chain uses TRBV19 and TRBJ1-3; no definite D call. The CDR3 has 15 amino acids. Trimming removed 4 bases from V and 0 bases from J, with 10 bases in between. Per germline, CDR1 LNHDA and CDR2 SQIVND (reference sequence). This chain's CDR3 is CASSKQPDSGNTIYF. The CDR3 DNA is TGTGCCAGTAGTAAACAGCCAGACTCTGGAAACACCATATATTTT.

The chain couples TRBV7-8 to TRBJ2-5; TRBD1 matches at 10 bases. Trimming at V came to 4 bases and at J to 5 bases, leaving 10 bases not matched to a gene. Germline loops: CDR1 SGHVS, CDR2 FQNEAQ. This CDR3 has 16 amino acids. The CDR3 here is CASSSLGTGVFETQYF. The CDR3 bases are TGTGCCAGCAGCTCCCTCGGGACAGGGGTGTTCGAGACCCAGTACTTC.

The V gene is TRBV5-1, the J gene TRBJ2-5; 7 bases are shared with TRBD1. Per the germline V gene, CDR1 is SGHRS and CDR2 is YFSETQ. V dropped 0 bases and J dropped 1; count of bases not matched to a gene: 3. The CDR3 is made up of 15 amino acids. The CDR3 region has the DNA TGCGCCAGCAGCTTGGGTGGGACAGCCCAAGAGACCCAGTACTTC. This gives the protein CASSLGGTAQETQYF.

This chain joins TRBV6-5 and TRBJ1-2; 9 positions agree with TRBD1. The germline CDR1 and CDR2 sequences are MNHEY and SVGAGI. The CDR3 length is 14 residues. The V and J ends lost 2 bases and 6 bases, in that order; junction bases with no gene match: 4. The CDR3 sequence is CASSYTTGGHGYTF. CDR3 bases: TGTGCCAGCAGTTACACCACAGGGGGCCATGGCTACACCTTC.